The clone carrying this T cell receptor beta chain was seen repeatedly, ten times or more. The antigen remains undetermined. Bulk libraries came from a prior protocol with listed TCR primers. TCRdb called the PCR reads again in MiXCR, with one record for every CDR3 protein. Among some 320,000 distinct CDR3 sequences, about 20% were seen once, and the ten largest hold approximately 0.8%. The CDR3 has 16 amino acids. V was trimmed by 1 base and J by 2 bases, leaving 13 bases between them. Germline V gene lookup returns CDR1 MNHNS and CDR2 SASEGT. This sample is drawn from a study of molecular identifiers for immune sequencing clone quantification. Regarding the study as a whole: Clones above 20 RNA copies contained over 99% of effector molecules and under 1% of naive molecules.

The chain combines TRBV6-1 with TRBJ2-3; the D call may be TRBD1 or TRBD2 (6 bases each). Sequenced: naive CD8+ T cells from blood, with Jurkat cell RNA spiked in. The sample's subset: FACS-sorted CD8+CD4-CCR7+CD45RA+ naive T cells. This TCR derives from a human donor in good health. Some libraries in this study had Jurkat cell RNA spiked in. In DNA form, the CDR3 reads TGTGCCAGCAGTGAAGGTTCGGGGGCCTACACAGATACGCAGTATTTT. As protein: CASSEGSGAYTDTQYF.